The 25 T cell receptor beta chains reported below all come from one sample, sequenced in a study of shared clonotypes between healthy human individuals (TCRdb year 2020). The library was generated by the immunoSEQ multiplex PCR assay. TCRdb retrieved this table from immuneACCESS and kept in-frame rearrangements only. Not all clones are present; in checked studies, unresolved V genes account for under half, and no reason is known for the remainder. The sample table shows about 1 million clones, and 75% are seen once. Roughly 1.5% of the sample rests with the top ten. Material for sequencing was memory CD4+ T cells sorted from blood. In the paper's terms, the cell subset or site label means: CD45RA-negative fraction. The receptors stem from a man younger than 30 in good health.

The chain uses TRBV7-2 and TRBJ2-6, with unresolved D. Trimming removed 6 bases from V and 0 bases from J, with 12 bases in between. Germline values: CDR1 SGHTA, CDR2 FQGNSA. There are 16 residues in the CDR3. The CDR3 sequence: CASSEPYLSGANVLTF. The CDR3 DNA reads TGTGCCAGCAGTGAACCGTACCTCTCTGGGGCCAACGTCCTGACTTTC. The whole variable domain, remainder taken from reference TRBV7-2 and TRBJ2-6, is GAGVSQSPSNKVTEKGKDVELRCDPISGHTALYWYRQSLGQGLEFLIYFQGNSAPDKSGLPSDRFSAERTGGSVSTLTIQRTQQEDSAVYLCASSEPYLSGANVLTFGAGSRLTVL.

This clone was recorded many times. The chain employs TRBV5-4 and TRBJ1-4; unclear D gene. Germline V lookup: CDR1 SGHNT, CDR2 YYREEE (reference sequence). CDR3 length: 16 residues. The V end lost 1 base, the J end lost 7 bases, and 17 bases lay between the germline ends. CDR3 nucleotide sequence: TGTGCCAGCAGCTTGAGAGGGAGGGAGCGTCTTGAAAAACTGTTTTTT. Translated: CASSLRGRERLEKLFF.

Turning to this clone: A junction end diverges from the germline sequence, so it may reflect a read error. The chain uses TRBV6-1 and TRBJ2-1, with 11 nucleotides matching TRBD2. Germline V gene sequence: CDR1 MNHNS, CDR2 SASEGT. This CDR3 has 15 amino acids. The CDR3: CASSEGTSGYNEQFF. The CDR3 region has the DNA TGTGCCAGCAGCGAAGGGACTAGCGGCTACAATGAGCAGTTCTTC.

The sample holds a few counts of this clone. The V gene is TRBV27, the J gene TRBJ1-2, with TRBD1 matching 8 bases. V lost 5 bases to trimming and J lost 1 base; unmatched junction nucleotides: 9. The CDR3 spans 16 residues. Germline CDR1 reads MNHEY; CDR2 reads SMNVEV (reference sequence). The CDR3 reads CASSPSRTGYNYGYTF. For the CDR3, the DNA is TGTGCCAGCAGTCCCTCACGGACAGGGTATAACTATGGCTACACCTTC.

The chain uses TRBV18 and TRBJ1-1; tentatively, D is TRBD1 (5 bases). Germline loops: CDR1 KGHSH, CDR2 LQKENI. Trimming left V 0 bases short and J 6 bases short, with 17 bases between. The CDR3 runs 16 residues. DNA for the CDR3: TGTGCCAGCTCACCACCTTTGGCCAGGGAGATTTCTGAAGCTTTCTTT. It encodes CASSPPLAREISEAFF.

The chain uses TRBV5-1 and TRBJ2-7; a possible D gene is TRBD1 (5 bases). V lost 0 bases to trimming and J lost 5 bases, with 21 bases between them. The CDR3 spans 17 residues. Looked up from germline, CDR1 is SGHRS and CDR2 is YFSETQ. The chain's CDR3 is CASSLALSTGPLNEQYF. In nucleotides, the CDR3 is TGCGCCAGCAGCTTGGCCCTCTCCACAGGCCCCCTGAACGAGCAGTACTTC.

Concerning this clone: A single base separates this from a much larger clone, so it may be a read error. The chain employs TRBV7-2 and TRBJ1-1; 7 bases match TRBD1. The germline CDR1 and CDR2 sequences are SGHTA and FQGNSA. The trim removed 6 bases at V and 0 bases at J, leaving 4 bases unmatched. The CDR3 sequence is 14 residues long. The CDR3 nucleotides read TGTGCCAGCAGTCCCGGGACAGTGAACACTGAAGCTTTCTTT. This encodes CASSPGTVNTEAFF.

The rearrangement uses TRBV4-1 and TRBJ2-6; D unclear. The CDR3 consists of 15 residues. Per the germline V gene, CDR1 is MGHRA and CDR2 is YSYEKL. The V gene lost 3 bases and the J gene lost 1 base, with 7 bases spanning the gap. The CDR3 sequence is CASSQSPSGANVLTF. The DNA of the CDR3 is TGCGCCAGCAGCCAGAGTCCGTCTGGGGCCAACGTCCTGACTTTC.

This clone has a handful of counts. The chain employs TRBV5-4 and TRBJ1-5; TRBD1 is a possible D gene (5 bases). The V and J ends lost 1 base and 1 base respectively, with 6 bases between them. CDR3 length: 14 amino acids. Germline V gene data show CDR1 as SGHNT and CDR2 as YYREEE (reference sequence). The CDR3 reads CASSLWGSNQPQHF. As DNA, the CDR3 is TGTGCCAGCAGCTTGTGGGGGAGCAATCAGCCCCAGCATTTT.

This sequence joins TRBV2 and TRBJ2-3, with TRBD2 matching over 8 bases. Germline V CDR1 and CDR2: SNHLY, FYNNEI. V gave up 2 bases and J gave up 0 bases; unmatched junction bases: 4. The length of the CDR3 is 16 residues. CDR3 amino acids: CASSERGLASTDTQYF. The CDR3, as DNA: TGTGCCAGCAGTGAACGCGGACTAGCTAGCACAGATACGCAGTATTTT.

The V call is TRBV10-3, the J call TRBJ2-2, with no clear D. Germline assignment: CDR1 ENHRY and CDR2 SYGVKD. CDR3 length: 14 amino acids. V shed 5 bases and J shed 2 bases, with 9 bases lying between them. CDR3 sequence (DNA): TGTGCCATCAGTTCAGTAGGAAACACCGGGGAGCTGTTTTTT. It translates to CAISSVGNTGELFF.

V gene TRBV6-1 combines with J gene TRBJ2-2; D may be TRBD1 (6 bases). V lost 7 bases to trimming and J lost 4 bases, with 10 bases between them. This CDR3 is 13 amino acids long. CDR1 is MNHNS and CDR2 is SASEGT in the germline V gene. The CDR3 DNA reads as TGTGCCAGCAATCCCAGGGGCACCGGGGAGCTGTTTTTT. Its translation: CASNPRGTGELFF.

This chain links TRBV5-8 with TRBJ2-3, with TRBD2 matching over 8 bases. The germline V gene has CDR1 SGHTS and CDR2 YDEGEE. The CDR3 has 17 amino acids. The trim removed 0 bases at V and 2 bases at J, leaving 8 bases unmatched. The CDR3 loop is CASSLVLLAGTTDTQYF. The DNA of the CDR3 is TGTGCCAGCAGCTTGGTTCTTTTAGCGGGGACCACAGATACGCAGTATTTT.

This chain uses TRBV6-6 with TRBJ1-5; D uncertain. This CDR3 has 14 residues. V gave up 2 bases and J gave up 3 bases, with 8 bases separating them. The germline V gene has CDR1 MNHNY and CDR2 SVGAGI (reference sequence). The DNA for the CDR3 is TGTGCCAGCAGTTACGCCAGGTCCAATCAGCCCCAGCATTTT. It encodes CASSYARSNQPQHF.

On this clone: Other DNA sequences in this specimen translate into the identical CDR3. The rearrangement links TRBV14 to TRBJ2-7; D not certain. Trimming cost V 3 bases and J 6 bases, with 9 bases left between them. Germline assignment: CDR1 SGHDN and CDR2 FVKESK. This CDR3 has 12 residues. The CDR3 sequence is CASSQVGSEQYF. CDR3 DNA: TGTGCCAGCAGCCAGGTTGGAAGCGAGCAGTACTTC.

The chain links TRBV28 to TRBJ2-1, with TRBD2 as a possible D gene (6 bases). The CDR3 contains 16 residues. CDR1 is MDHEN and CDR2 is SYDVKM in the germline V gene. The germline V and J ends were trimmed by 1 base and 0 bases, with 10 bases remaining between them. CDR3 region: CASSLYYGGSYNEQFF. CDR3 bases: TGTGCCAGCAGTTTATACTACGGGGGCTCCTACAATGAGCAGTTCTTC.

The count of this clone is one. The same CDR3 also results from other DNA sequences found in this sample. The CDR3 is CASSLGGYGYTF. The CDR3 DNA reads as TGCGCCAGCAGCTTGGGTGGCTATGGCTACACCTTC. The chain has TRBV5-1 and TRBJ1-2; D not resolved. In germline, CDR1 is SGHRS, CDR2 YFSETQ. Trimming stripped 0 bases from V and 4 bases from J, with 4 bases between. The CDR3 is 12 amino acids.

The table lists this clone with many counts. The CDR3 loop reads CASSQETTVNYGYTF. The CDR3 DNA is TGCGCCAGCAGCCAAGAGACGACAGTGAACTATGGCTACACCTTC. The genes are TRBV4-1 and TRBJ1-2; D might be TRBD1 (5 bases). CDR3 size: 15 residues. The V gene lost 0 bases and the J gene lost 2 bases, with 10 bases spanning the gap. CDR1 MGHRA and CDR2 YSYEKL come from the germline V gene.

The CDR3 reads CASSKRESLYGYTF. CDR3 coding DNA: TGTGCCAGCAGCAAACGCGAGTCACTCTATGGCTACACCTTC. V is TRBV7-2 and J is TRBJ1-2; no reliable D call. V was pared by 5 bases and J by 4 bases, with 14 bases between. The germline gives CDR1 SGHTA, CDR2 FQGNSA. This CDR3 has 14 residues.

About this clone: One end of the junction varies from germline; a read error may be responsible. In nucleotides, the CDR3 is TGTGCCGGCAGCCGGGGAGGGGAGCGCACAGATACGCAGTATTTT. As protein: CAGSRGGERTDTQYF. The chain is built from TRBV7-9 and TRBJ2-3, with 7 bases aligning to TRBD2. CDR1 is SEHNR, CDR2 FQNEAQ, per germline (reference sequence). This CDR3 spans 15 amino acids.

This clone occurred a few times. Other DNA sequences in this specimen translate into the identical CDR3. The J gene is TRBJ1-2, the V gene TRBV19; D gene unclear. With 5 bases removed from V and 8 bases from J, the gap between germline ends came to 9 bases. The CDR3 is 11 residues long. CDR1 is LNHDA and CDR2 is SQIVND in the germline V gene (reference sequence). This CDR3 reads CASSGGYGYTF. CDR3 DNA: TGTGCCAGTAGTGGAGGGTACGGCTACACCTTC.

This clone is a singleton in its sample. The same CDR3 arises from other DNA sequences in this sample as well. The chain recombines TRBV2 with TRBJ2-1; 9 bases are a match to TRBD2. J gave up 0 bases and V 3 bases, and 0 bases lay outside the gene matches. CDR3 size: 15 residues. Looked up from germline, CDR1 is SNHLY and CDR2 is FYNNEI. CDR3 loop: CASSDSGGSYNEQFF. The CDR3 nucleotides read TGTGCCAGCAGTGATAGCGGGGGCTCCTACAATGAGCAGTTCTTC.

This sequence joins TRBV5-1 and TRBJ2-3; 13 bases line up with TRBD2. This CDR3 is 16 amino acids long. V was clipped by 4 bases and J by 4 bases; unmatched bases: 6. Germline CDR1 SGHRS, CDR2 YFSETQ. This CDR3 reads CASSPWTSGSSDTQYF. The CDR3 DNA reads as TGCGCCAGCAGCCCGTGGACTAGCGGGAGTTCAGATACGCAGTATTTT.

The chain has TRBV6-4 and TRBJ1-4; 9 bases line up with TRBD1. The V gene end was trimmed by 4 bases and the J gene end by 1 base; junction bases not matched to a gene: 7. The CDR3 totals 17 residues. In germline, CDR1 is MRHNA, CDR2 SNTAGT. The chain's CDR3 is CASSGTGEGGTNEKLFF. The CDR3 DNA follows: TGTGCCAGCAGTGGGACAGGGGAGGGAGGAACTAATGAAAAACTGTTTTTT.

This clone came up a few times. This chain connects TRBV19 to TRBJ1-2, with unresolved D. Germline V gene lookup returns CDR1 LNHDA and CDR2 SQIVND (reference sequence). Deletions cut 8 bases from V and 8 bases from J, with 15 bases between. This CDR3 spans 12 amino acids. Here the CDR3 DNA reads TGTGCCAGTGAAGACGCGACTAGGGGCTACACCTTC. This codes for CASEDATRGYTF.